The TCR beta chain described here comes from a study of T cells in Graves' hyperthyroidism and ophthalmopathy. Patients having uncontrolled infection, another autoimmune disease, pregnancy or lactation were not included. Template material for amplifying TCR beta CDR3 regions consisted of RNA transcripts. Initially, a first-round RT-PCR of the TCR CDR3 employed the HTBI primer set. One entry per CDR3 protein, called by TCRdb with MiXCR from the multiplex PCR reads. The sample gives 600,000 to 650,000 distinct CDR3 sequences, roughly 20% of which show up once; approximately 30% is in the top ten. Germline V gene lookup returns CDR1 SGDLS and CDR2 YYNGEE. Trimming removed 2 bases from V and 0 bases from J; junction bases left unmatched: 4. This CDR3 spans 16 amino acids. Turning to this clonotype: The antigen is unknown.

Findings and caveats of the study: Within blood appeared most thyroid clonotypes that had expanded above 0.001.

Specimen: blood. This rearrangement joins TRBV9 to TRBJ2-3; 9 nucleotides align to TRBD2. The TCR sequence derives from a man younger than 40 with Graves' ophthalmopathy. The CDR3 reads CASSVNSGGSTDTQYF. As DNA, the CDR3 is TGTGCCAGCAGCGTGAATAGCGGGGGTAGCACAGATACGCAGTATTTT.